This T cell receptor (beta chain) was recovered during a study of blood T cell repertoires in COVID-19. About the research overall: PBMCs, B-cell-depleted T cells, or T cells were the source of the cDNA or gDNA that made up the material.

Original processing methods: Nucleated cell number was recorded as an estimate derived from reference gene primer amplification. Using immunoSEQ multiplex PCR, the repertoire was profiled, and TCRdb retains in-frame clones only, with some absent. The DNA gave D and trimming, while V, J and clone size come from that table. The data contain about 270,000 clones, approximately 90% of them singletons. All enrollees were about 18 to 89 years old and from some 24 US areas. What the recovered Cohort 3 donors had was two negative PCRs, clearance, or symptom resolution. This clone came up a few times. The sequenced sample was PBMCs or T cells enriched from blood (not recorded which). This TCR derives from a man aged 18-30 years who had recovered from COVID-19.

The CDR3 is CASSLGGALGTEAFF. In DNA form, the CDR3 reads TGCGCCAGCAGCTTAGGCGGAGCCTTGGGCACTGAAGCTTTCTTT. The V and J genes are TRBV5-1 and TRBJ1-1; D is unclear. V lost 2 bases, J lost 4 bases, and 15 bases lay in between. From germline, CDR1 is SGHRS and CDR2 YFSETQ. The length of the CDR3 is 15 residues. The full variable domain, completed using reference TRBV5-1 and TRBJ1-1, is KAGVTQTPRYLIKTRGQQVTLSCSPISGHRSVSWYQQTPGQGLQFLFEYFSETQRNKGNFPGRFSGRQFSNSRSEMNVSTLELGDSALYLCASSLGGALGTEAFFGQGTRLTVV.